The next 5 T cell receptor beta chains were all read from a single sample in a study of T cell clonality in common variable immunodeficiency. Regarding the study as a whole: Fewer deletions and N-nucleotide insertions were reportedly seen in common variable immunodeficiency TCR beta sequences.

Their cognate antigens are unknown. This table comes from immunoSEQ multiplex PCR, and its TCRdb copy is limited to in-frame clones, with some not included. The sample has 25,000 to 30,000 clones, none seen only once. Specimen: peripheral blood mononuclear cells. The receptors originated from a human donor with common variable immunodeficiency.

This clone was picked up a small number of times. The CDR3 protein is CASSPPGQIANTGELFF. The sequenced CDR3 bases are TGTGCCAGCTCACCCCCAGGGCAGATAGCGAACACCGGGGAG. V gene TRBV18 combines with J gene TRBJ2-2, with D maybe TRBD1 (5 bases). Coverage ceases 3 residues before the CDR3 finishes, and the germline J gene fills in the end. Trimming removed 3 bases at V and 0 bases at J, with 14 bases between. This CDR3 has 17 residues. Germline lookup yields CDR1 KGHSH and CDR2 LQKENI.

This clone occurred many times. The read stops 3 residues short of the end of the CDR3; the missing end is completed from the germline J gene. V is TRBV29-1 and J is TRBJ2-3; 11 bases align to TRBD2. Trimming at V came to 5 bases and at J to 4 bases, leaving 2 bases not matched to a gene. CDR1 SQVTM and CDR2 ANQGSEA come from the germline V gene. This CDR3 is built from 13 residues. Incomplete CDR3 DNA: TGCAGCGTTTTACTAGCGGGAGCAGATACG. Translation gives CSVLLAGADT. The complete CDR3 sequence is CSVLLAGADTQYF.

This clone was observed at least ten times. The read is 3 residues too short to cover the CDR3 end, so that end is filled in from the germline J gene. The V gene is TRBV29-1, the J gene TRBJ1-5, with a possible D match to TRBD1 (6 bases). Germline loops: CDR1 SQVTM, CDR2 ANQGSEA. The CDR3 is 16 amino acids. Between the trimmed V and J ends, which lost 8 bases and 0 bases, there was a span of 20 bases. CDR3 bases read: TGCAGCCCCGGGGCCCAGGGGAAGGGTAGCAATCAGCCC. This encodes CSPGAQGKGSNQP. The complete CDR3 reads CSPGAQGKGSNQPQHF.

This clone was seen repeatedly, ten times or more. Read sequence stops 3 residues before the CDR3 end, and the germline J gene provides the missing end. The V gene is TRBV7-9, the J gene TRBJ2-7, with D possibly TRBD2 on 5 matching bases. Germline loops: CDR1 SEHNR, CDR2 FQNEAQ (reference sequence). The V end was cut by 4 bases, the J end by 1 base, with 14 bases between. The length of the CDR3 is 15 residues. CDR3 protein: CASSSAGGSSYEQYF. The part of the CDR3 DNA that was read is TGTGCCAGCAGCTCCGCGGGCGGGTCATCCTACGAG.

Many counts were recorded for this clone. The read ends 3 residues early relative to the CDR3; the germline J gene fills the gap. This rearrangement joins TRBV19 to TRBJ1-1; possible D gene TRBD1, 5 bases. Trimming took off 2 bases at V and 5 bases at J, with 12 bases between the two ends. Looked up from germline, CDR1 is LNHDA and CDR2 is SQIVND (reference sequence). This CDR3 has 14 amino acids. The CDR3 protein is CASSISQGRTEAFF. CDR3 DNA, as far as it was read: TGTGCCAGTAGTATAAGTCAGGGTAGGACTGAA.